The subject of this entry is one TCR beta chain. The sample comes from a study of early T cells in non-severe SARS-CoV-2 infection. Attached unique molecular identifiers marked individual cDNA molecules. TCRdb re-called the 5' RACE reads through MiXCR, storing one row per CDR3 protein. The sample carries over 80,000 distinct CDR3 sequences, more than 10% recorded once. The germline V gene encodes CDR1 MNHEY and CDR2 SVGAGI. V lost 2 bases, J lost 1 base, and 11 bases lay in between. The CDR3 runs 15 residues. The specimen comprised whole blood, sampled at baseline. The receptor was derived from an adult who was a healthcare worker with PCR-confirmed SARS-CoV-2 infection or an uninfected control (not recorded which). The gene calls are TRBV6-5 and TRBJ1-1, with a tentative D call TRBD1 (6 bases). For the CDR3, the DNA is TGTGCCAGCAGTTACGGGGGGCAGGGGAACACTGAAGCTTTCTTT. Encoded protein: CASSYGGQGNTEAFF.